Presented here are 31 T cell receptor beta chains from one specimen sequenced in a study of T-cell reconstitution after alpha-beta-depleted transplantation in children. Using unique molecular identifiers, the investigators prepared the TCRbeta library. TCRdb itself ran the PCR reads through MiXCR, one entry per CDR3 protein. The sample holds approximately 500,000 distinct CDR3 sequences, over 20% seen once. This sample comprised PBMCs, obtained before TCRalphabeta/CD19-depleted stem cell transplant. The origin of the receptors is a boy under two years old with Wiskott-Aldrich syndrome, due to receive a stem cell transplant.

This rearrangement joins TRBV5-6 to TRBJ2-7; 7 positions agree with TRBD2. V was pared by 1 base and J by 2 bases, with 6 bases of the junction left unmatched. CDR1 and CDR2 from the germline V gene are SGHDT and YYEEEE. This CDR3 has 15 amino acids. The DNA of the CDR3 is TGTGCCAGCAGCTTGTGGGAGGGGCTGACCTACGAGCAGTACTTC. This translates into CASSLWEGLTYEQYF.

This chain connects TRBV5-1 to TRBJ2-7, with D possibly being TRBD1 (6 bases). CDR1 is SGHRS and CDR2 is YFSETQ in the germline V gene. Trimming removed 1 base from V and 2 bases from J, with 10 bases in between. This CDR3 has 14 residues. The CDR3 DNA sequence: TGCGCCAGCAGCTTGATACAGGGCCCCTACGAGCAGTACTTC. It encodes CASSLIQGPYEQYF.

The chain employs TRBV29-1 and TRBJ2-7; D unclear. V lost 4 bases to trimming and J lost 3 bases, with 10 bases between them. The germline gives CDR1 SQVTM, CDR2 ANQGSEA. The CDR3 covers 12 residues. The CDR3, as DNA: TGCAGCGTTGGCCAGACCATCTACGAGCAGTACTTC. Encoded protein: CSVGQTIYEQYF.

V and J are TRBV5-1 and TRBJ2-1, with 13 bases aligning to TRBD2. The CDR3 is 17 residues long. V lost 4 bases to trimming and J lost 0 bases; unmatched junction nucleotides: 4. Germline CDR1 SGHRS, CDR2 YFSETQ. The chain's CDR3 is CASSGLAGVISYNEQFF. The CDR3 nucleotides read TGCGCCAGCAGCGGACTAGCGGGAGTTATCTCCTACAATGAGCAGTTCTTC.

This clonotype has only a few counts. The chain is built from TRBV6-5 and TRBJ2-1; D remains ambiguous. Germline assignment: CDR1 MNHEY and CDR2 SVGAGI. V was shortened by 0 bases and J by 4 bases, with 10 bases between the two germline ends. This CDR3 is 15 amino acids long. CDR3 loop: CASSYSTLYYNEQFF. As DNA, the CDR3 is TGTGCCAGCAGTTACTCGACCCTATATTACAATGAGCAGTTCTTC.

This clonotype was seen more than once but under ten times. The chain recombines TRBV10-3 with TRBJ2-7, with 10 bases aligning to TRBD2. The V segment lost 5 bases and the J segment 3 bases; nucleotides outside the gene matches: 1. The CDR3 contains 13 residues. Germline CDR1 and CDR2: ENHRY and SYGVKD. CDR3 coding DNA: TGTGCCATCAGTTCTAGCGGGAGCTACGAGCAGTACTTC. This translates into CAISSSGSYEQYF.

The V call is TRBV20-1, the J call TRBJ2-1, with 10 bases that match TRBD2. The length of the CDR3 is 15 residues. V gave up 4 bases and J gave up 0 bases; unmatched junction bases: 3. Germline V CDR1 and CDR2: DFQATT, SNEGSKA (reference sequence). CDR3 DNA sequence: TGCAGTGCTATTAGCGGGAGGCACTCCTACAATGAGCAGTTCTTC. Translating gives CSAISGRHSYNEQFF.

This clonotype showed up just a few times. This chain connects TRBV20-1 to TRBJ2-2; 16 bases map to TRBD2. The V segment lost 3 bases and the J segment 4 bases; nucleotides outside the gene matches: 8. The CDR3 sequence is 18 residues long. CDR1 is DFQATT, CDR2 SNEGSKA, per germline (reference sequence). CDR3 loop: CSARSGLAGGFGTGELFF. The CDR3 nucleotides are TGCAGTGCTAGGTCGGGACTAGCGGGAGGGTTCGGCACCGGGGAGCTGTTTTTT.

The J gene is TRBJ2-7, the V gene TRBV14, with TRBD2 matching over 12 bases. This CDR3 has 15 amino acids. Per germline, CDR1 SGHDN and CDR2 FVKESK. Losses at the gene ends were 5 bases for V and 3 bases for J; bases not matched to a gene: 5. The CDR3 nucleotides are TGTGCCAGCAGCGACCTGACTAGCGGGAGCTACGAGCAGTACTTC. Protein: CASSDLTSGSYEQYF. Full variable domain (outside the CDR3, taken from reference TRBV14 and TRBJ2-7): EAGVTQFPSHSVIEKGQTVTLRCDPISGHDNLYWYRRVMGKEIKFLLHFVKESKQDESGMPNNRFLAERTGGTYSTLKVQPAELEDSGVYFCASSDLTSGSYEQYFGPGTRLTVT.

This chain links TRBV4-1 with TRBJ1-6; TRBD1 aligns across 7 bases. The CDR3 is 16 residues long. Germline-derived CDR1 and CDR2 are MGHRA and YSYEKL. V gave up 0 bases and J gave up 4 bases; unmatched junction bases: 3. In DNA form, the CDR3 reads TGCGCCAGCAGCCAAGAAGCAGGGGGTTATAATTCACCCCTCCACTTT. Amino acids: CASSQEAGGYNSPLHF.

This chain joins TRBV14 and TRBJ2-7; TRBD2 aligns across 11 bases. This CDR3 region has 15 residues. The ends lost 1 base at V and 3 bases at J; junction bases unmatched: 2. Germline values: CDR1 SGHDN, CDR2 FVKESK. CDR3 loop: CASSQGLAGNYEQYF. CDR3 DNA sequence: TGTGCCAGCAGCCAAGGACTAGCGGGGAACTACGAGCAGTACTTC.

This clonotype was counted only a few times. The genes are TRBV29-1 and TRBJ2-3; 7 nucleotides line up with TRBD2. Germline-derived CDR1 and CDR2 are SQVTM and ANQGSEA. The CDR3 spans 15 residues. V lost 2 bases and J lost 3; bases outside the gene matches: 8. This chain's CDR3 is CSVERLAVSTDTQYF. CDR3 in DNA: TGCAGCGTTGAAAGGCTAGCGGTTAGTACAGATACGCAGTATTTT.

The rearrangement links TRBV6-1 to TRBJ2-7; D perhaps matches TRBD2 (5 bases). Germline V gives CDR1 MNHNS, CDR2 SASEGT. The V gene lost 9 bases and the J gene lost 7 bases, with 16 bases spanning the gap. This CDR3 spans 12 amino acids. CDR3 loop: CASSSGKGEQYF. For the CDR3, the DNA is TGTGCCAGTTCCTCGGGGAAGGGAGAGCAGTACTTC.

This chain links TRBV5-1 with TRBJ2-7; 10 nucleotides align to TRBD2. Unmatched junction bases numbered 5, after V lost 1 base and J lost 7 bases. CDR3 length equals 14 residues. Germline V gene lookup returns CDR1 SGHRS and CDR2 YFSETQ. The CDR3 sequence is CASSLPSGSWEQYF. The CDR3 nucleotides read TGCGCCAGCAGCTTGCCTAGCGGGAGTTGGGAGCAGTACTTC.

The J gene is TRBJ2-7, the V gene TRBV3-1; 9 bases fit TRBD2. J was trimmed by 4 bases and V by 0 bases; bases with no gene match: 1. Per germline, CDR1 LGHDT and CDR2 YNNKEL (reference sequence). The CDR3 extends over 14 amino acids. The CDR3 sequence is CASSQDSGRYEQYF. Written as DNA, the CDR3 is TGTGCCAGCAGCCAAGATAGCGGGAGATACGAGCAGTACTTC.

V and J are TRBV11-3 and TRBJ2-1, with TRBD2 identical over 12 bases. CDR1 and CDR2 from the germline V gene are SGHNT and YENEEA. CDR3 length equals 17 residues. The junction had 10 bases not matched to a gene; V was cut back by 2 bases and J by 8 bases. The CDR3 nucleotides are TGTGCCAGCAGCTTACTAGCGGGAGGGAGGGGCACGGATGAGCAGTTCTTC. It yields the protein CASSLLAGGRGTDEQFF.

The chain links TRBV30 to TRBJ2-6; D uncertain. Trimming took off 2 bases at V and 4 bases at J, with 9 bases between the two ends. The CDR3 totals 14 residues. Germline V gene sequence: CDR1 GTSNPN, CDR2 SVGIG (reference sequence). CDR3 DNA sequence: TGTGCCTGGAGTCTGACAACCGGGGCCAACGTCCTGACTTTC. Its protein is CAWSLTTGANVLTF.

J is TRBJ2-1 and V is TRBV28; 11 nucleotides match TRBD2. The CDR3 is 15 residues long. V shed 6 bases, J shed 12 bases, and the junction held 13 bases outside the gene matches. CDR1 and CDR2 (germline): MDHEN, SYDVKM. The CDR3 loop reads CASRWTSGSTKTQFF. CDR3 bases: TGTGCCAGCAGGTGGACTAGCGGGTCCACCAAGACGCAGTTCTTC.

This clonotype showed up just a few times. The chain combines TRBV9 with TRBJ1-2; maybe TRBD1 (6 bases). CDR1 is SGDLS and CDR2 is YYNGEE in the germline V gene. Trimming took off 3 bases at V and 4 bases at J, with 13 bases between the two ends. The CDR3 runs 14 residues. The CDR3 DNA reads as TGTGCCAGCAGCGACGGGGGGGCCCGCTATGGCTACACCTTC. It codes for CASSDGGARYGYTF.

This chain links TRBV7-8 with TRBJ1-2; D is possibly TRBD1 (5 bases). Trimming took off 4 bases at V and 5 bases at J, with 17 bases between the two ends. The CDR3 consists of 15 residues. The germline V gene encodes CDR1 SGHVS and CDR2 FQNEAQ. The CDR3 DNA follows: TGTGCCAGCAGCTCAGGGACCTTCCTGGGGTATGGCTACACCTTC. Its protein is CASSSGTFLGYGYTF. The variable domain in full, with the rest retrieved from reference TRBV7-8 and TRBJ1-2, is GAGVSQSPRYKVAKRGQDVALRCDPISGHVSLFWYQQALGQGPEFLTYFQNEAQLDKSGLPSDRFFAERPEGSVSTLKIQRTQQEDSAVYLCASSSGTFLGYGYTFGSGTRLTVV.

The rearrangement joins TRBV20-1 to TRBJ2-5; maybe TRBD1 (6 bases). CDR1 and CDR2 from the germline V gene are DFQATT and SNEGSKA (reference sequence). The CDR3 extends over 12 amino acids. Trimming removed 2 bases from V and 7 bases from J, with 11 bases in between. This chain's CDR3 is CSARQGLGTQYF. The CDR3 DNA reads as TGCAGTGCTAGACAGGGGTTGGGGACCCAGTACTTC.

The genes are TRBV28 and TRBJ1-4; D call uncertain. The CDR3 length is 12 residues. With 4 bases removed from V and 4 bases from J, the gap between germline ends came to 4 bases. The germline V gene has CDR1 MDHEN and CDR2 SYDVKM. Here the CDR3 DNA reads TGTGCCAGCAGTTCTTATAATGAAAAACTGTTTTTT. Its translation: CASSSYNEKLFF.

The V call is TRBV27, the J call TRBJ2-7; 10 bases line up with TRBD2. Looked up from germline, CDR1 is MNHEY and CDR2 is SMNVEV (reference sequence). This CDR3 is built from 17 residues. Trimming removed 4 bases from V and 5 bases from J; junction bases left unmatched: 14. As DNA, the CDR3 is TGTGCCAGCAGTTACACGCTTGGGCTAGCGGGAGACCACGAGCAGTACTTC. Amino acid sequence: CASSYTLGLAGDHEQYF.

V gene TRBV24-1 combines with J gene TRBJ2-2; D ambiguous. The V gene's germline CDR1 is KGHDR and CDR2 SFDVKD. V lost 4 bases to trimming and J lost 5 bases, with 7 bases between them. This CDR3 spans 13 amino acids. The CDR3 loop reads CATSERETGELFF. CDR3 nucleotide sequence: TGTGCCACCAGTGAGCGCGAGACCGGGGAGCTGTTTTTT.

This chain's CDR3 is CASSSREGVGAFF. DNA for the CDR3: TGTGCCAGCAGTTCCCGAGAGGGGGTCGGAGCTTTCTTT. The chain combines TRBV2 with TRBJ1-1, with a weak D call TRBD1 (6 bases). Trimming shortened V by 5 bases and J by 10 bases, and 17 bases separated the two germline ends. Germline V gene sequence: CDR1 SNHLY, CDR2 FYNNEI. CDR3 length equals 13 residues.

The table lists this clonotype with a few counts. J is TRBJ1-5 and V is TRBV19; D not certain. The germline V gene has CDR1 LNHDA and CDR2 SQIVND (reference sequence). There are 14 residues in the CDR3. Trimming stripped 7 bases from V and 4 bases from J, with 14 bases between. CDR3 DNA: TGTGCCAGTACCGCGAGCACCCGGAATCAGCCCCAGCATTTT. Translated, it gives CASTASTRNQPQHF.

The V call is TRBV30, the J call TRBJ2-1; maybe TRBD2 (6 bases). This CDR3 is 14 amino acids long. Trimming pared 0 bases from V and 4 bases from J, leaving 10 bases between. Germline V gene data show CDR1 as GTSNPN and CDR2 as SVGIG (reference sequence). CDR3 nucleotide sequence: TGTGCCTGGAGTGTAGGCGGGATTTACAATGAGCAGTTCTTC. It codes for CAWSVGGIYNEQFF.

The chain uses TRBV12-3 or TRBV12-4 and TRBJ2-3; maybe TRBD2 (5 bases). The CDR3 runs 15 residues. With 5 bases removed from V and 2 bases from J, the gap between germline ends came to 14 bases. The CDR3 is CASSQVGLLTDTQYF. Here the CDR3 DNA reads TGTGCCAGCAGTCAAGTTGGACTCCTCACAGATACGCAGTATTTT.

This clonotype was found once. The CDR3 DNA reads TGTGCCAGCAGTTTATTCACCACGGGGGAGACCCAGTACTTC. Translating gives CASSLFTTGETQYF. The V call is TRBV27, the J call TRBJ2-5; the D gene is possibly TRBD2 (5 bases). V dropped 1 base and J dropped 5 bases, with 11 bases sitting between them. The CDR3 spans 14 residues. Germline loops: CDR1 MNHEY, CDR2 SMNVEV (reference sequence).

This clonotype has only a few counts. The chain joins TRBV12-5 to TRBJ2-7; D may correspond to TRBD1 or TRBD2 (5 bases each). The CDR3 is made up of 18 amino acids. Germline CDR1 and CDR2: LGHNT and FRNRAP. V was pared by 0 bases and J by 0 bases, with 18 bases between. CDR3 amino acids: CASGLVQGTEPTSYEQYF. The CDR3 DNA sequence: TGTGCTAGTGGTTTGGTACAAGGGACGGAACCTACCTCCTACGAGCAGTACTTC.

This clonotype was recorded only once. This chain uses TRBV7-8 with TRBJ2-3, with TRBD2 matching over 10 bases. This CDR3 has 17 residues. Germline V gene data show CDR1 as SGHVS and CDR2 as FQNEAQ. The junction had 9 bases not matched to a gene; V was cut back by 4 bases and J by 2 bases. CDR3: CASSWIWTSGDTDTQYF. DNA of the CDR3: TGTGCCAGCAGCTGGATATGGACTAGCGGTGACACAGATACGCAGTATTTT.